The entry below gives a single T cell receptor beta chain sequence along with its context. Its antigen is as yet unknown. This entry is derived from a study of post-analysis software for immune sequencing data. The overall study: Courses of disease covered relapsing-remitting, secondary progressive and progressive-relapsing multiple sclerosis. The study's findings and limits: Higher frequency in patients than in controls was seen for about five TRBV segments, with TRBV5-6, TRBV5-1 and TRBV20-1 among them. The F measure placed samples prepared in the same batch into strongly shared clusters. Significantly lower normalized Chao1 diversity was seen in multiple sclerosis patients than in controls.

This CDR3 spans 15 amino acids. The V gene lost 6 bases and the J gene lost 1 base, with 15 bases spanning the gap. Looked up from germline, CDR1 is MNHEY and CDR2 is SVGAGI. cDNA libraries for TCR beta contained unique molecular identifiers. TCRdb re-analysed the PCR reads in MiXCR, keeping a single row per CDR3 protein. Of hundreds of thousands of distinct CDR3 sequences listed, approximately 60% are singletons. The chain uses TRBV6-5 and TRBJ2-5, with D maybe TRBD1 (6 bases). This TCR was sampled from a girl aged 2-15 years with multiple sclerosis. Sample: blood. The CDR3 spells CASSGVTGIQETQYF. CDR3 coding DNA: TGTGCCAGCAGCGGGGTCACAGGGATCCAAGAGACCCAGTACTTC.